This paragraph reports one TCR beta chain. Its antigen is still unknown. Germline CDR1 reads KGHSH; CDR2 reads LQKENI. Germline trimming cut 3 bases from V and 1 base from J; bases unmatched to any gene: 4. The CDR3 is 15 residues long. This sample is drawn from a study of cytomegalovirus exposure and HLA in healthy donors. Study-level points and caveats: A list of 150 or so TCR beta chains associated with cytomegalovirus was given.

Sequenced by immunoSEQ multiplex PCR; TCRdb stores in-frame clones only, minus some. The sample consists of a few hundred thousand clones, about 90% of them appearing once. Separation from the roughly 670-subject first cohort characterized the approximately 120-subject validation cohort, to which the donors belonged. This sequence joins TRBV18 and TRBJ2-3; TRBD2 agrees at 7 bases. The sequencing input was PBMCs. The TCR sequence derives from a woman in her late teens or twenties in good health and CMV-seronegative. The CDR3 coding sequence is TGTGCCAGCTCACCGGGCGGGGGAGGCACAGATACGCAGTATTTT. This encodes CASSPGGGGTDTQYF.